This TCR beta chain appears in the sequencing data of a study of blood T cell repertoires in COVID-19. The overall study: Italy, Spain and the United States were the sources of the convalescent and acute COVID-19 samples. T cells, B-cell-depleted T cells, or PBMCs provided the cDNA or gDNA that served as material.

Original data processing: Reference gene primer amplification gave estimated nucleated cell counts. Measured with immunoSEQ multiplex PCR; TCRdb has only the in-frame clones, and not every one. The V and J calls and clone size come from that table; D and trimming were worked out from the DNA. The table records about 58,000 clones, approximately 81% of them present only once. The CDR3 length is 15 residues. V lost 6 bases, J lost 6 bases, and 18 bases lay in between. Germline V gene sequence: CDR1 SGHTA, CDR2 FQGNSA. The chain carries TRBV7-2 and TRBJ2-1, with D perhaps matching TRBD2 (6 bases). Sequencing used peripheral blood. The TCR originated in a man aged 35-49 years with active COVID-19. This chain's CDR3 is CASSLRTLGGNEQFF. The CDR3 DNA is TGTGCCAGCAGTCTAAGGACACTGGGGGGCAATGAGCAGTTCTTC.